These 27 T cell receptor beta chains were all obtained from the same sample, sequenced in a study of T-cell memory formation after mild COVID-19. TCRdb reprocessed the 5' RACE reads via MiXCR and lists one record per CDR3 protein. This sample has roughly 450,000 distinct CDR3 sequences, with 18% found just once. Source material: PBMCs or a T cell subset sorted from them (not recorded which). Source of these receptors: an adult woman who had mild COVID-19 (a few samples of this study predate the infection). Cell type and time point are not known.

This clonotype was detected ten times or more. The chain carries TRBV6-1 and TRBJ1-5; maybe TRBD1 (5 bases). Trimming removed 5 bases at V and 6 bases at J, with 26 bases between. The germline V gene has CDR1 MNHNS and CDR2 SASEGT. The CDR3 contains 18 residues. The CDR3 DNA reads TGTGCCAGCAGTCCTACGTTGCGGACACAGGTGGGGGGTCAGCCCCAGCATTTT. Its protein product is CASSPTLRTQVGGQPQHF.

Ten or more counts support this clonotype. The CDR3 is CASSLDLAGGREQFF. DNA of the CDR3: TGCGCCAGCAGCTTGGATCTAGCGGGAGGTCGGGAGCAGTTCTTC. The chain combines TRBV5-1 with TRBJ2-1, with 11 positions matching TRBD2. There are 15 residues in the CDR3. The germline gives CDR1 SGHRS, CDR2 YFSETQ. Losses at the gene ends were 0 bases for V and 10 bases for J; bases not matched to a gene: 6.

The rearrangement joins TRBV11-3 to TRBJ2-2; 7 bases line up with TRBD1. The J segment lost 3 bases and the V segment lost 3 bases, leaving 7 bases of the junction unmatched. Germline V lookup: CDR1 SGHNT, CDR2 YENEEA. The CDR3 is 16 residues long. The CDR3 here is CASSLGQRSDTGELFF. In DNA form, the CDR3 reads TGTGCCAGCAGCTTGGGACAGAGGTCCGACACCGGGGAGCTGTTTTTT.

This clonotype has only a few counts. The genes are TRBV3-1 and TRBJ2-5, with D unclear. The CDR3 is made up of 15 amino acids. The germline V gene has CDR1 LGHDT and CDR2 YNNKEL (reference sequence). V lost 1 base and J 7 bases, leaving 16 bases between the germline ends. CDR3 nucleotides: TGTGCCAGCAGCCAAGGGGTCGCTGGGTCGGGGACCCAGTACTTC. The encoded protein is CASSQGVAGSGTQYF.

As for this clonotype: One end of the junction does not line up with germline, which may come from a read error. The V gene is TRBV7-9, the J gene TRBJ2-2; D is ambiguous. Germline values: CDR1 SEHNR, CDR2 FQNEAQ (reference sequence). The CDR3 is 10 amino acids. The CDR3 region has the DNA TGTGCCGGGAACCCCGGGGAGCTGTTTTTT. Its protein product is CAGNPGELFF.

A few counts support this clonotype. V usage is TRBV5-4 and J usage is TRBJ1-2; D ambiguous. The V gene's germline CDR1 is SGHNT and CDR2 YYREEE (reference sequence). The CDR3 has 13 residues. Trimming took 2 bases from V and 6 from J, leaving 11 bases between them. DNA of the CDR3: TGTGCCAGCAGCTTTTTTGGTTCCCATGGCTACACCTTC. Encoded protein: CASSFFGSHGYTF.

The chain uses TRBV15 and TRBJ2-3; TRBD2 aligns across 10 bases. The germline CDR1 and CDR2 sequences are LNHNV and YYDKDF (reference sequence). V gave up 1 base and J gave up 2 bases; unmatched junction bases: 3. The CDR3 is 16 amino acids. The CDR3 protein is CATSRGTSGTTDTQYF. CDR3 coding DNA: TGTGCCACCAGCAGAGGGACTAGCGGAACCACAGATACGCAGTATTTT.

This chain uses TRBV12-3 or TRBV12-4 with TRBJ1-3; 10 bases are shared with TRBD1. J gave up 2 bases and V 5 bases, and 3 bases lay outside the gene matches. The length of the CDR3 is 15 residues. In DNA form, the CDR3 reads TGTGCCAGCAGTCGACAGGGGGCAGCTGGAAACACCATATATTTT. It is translated as CASSRQGAAGNTIYF.

The CDR3 coding sequence is TGTGCCAGCAGTAAGACAAGGGGCATGAACACTGAAGCTTTCTTT. This codes for CASSKTRGMNTEAFF. This rearrangement joins TRBV6-2 or TRBV6-3 to TRBJ1-1; D may be TRBD1 (5 bases). CDR1 is MNHEY and CDR2 is SVGEGT in the germline V gene. Between the trimmed V and J ends, which lost 5 bases and 0 bases, there was a span of 13 bases. The CDR3 sequence is 15 residues long.

Turning to this clonotype: Possible read error: a much larger clone is one base away. The chain recombines TRBV7-9 with TRBJ2-7; 11 bases are shared with TRBD1. Germline CDR1 and CDR2: SEHNR and FQNEAQ (reference sequence). CDR3 length: 14 residues. The V segment lost 4 bases and the J segment 5 bases; nucleotides outside the gene matches: 4. The CDR3 region is CASSSGQGVNEQYF. The CDR3 region has the DNA TGTGCCAGCAGCTCGGGACAGGGGGTCAACGAGCAGTACTTC.

The chain carries TRBV15 and TRBJ1-5; D is unclear. Trimming removed 0 bases from V and 4 bases from J, with 7 bases in between. This CDR3 is built from 14 residues. Germline V CDR1 and CDR2: LNHNV, YYDKDF (reference sequence). The CDR3 coding sequence is TGTGCCACCAGCAGAGATAGGAGTAATCAGCCCCAGCATTTT. Translation: CATSRDRSNQPQHF.

The chain joins TRBV12-3 or TRBV12-4 to TRBJ1-1; D might be TRBD1 (5 bases). The CDR3 covers 13 residues. The V gene lost 7 bases and the J gene lost 4 bases, with 13 bases spanning the gap. DNA of the CDR3: TGTGCCAGCAACGGATGGGGGGGCACTGAAGCTTTCTTT. This gives the protein CASNGWGGTEAFF.

This clonotype was seen many times. The rearrangement joins TRBV2 to TRBJ1-5, with no clear D. Germline values: CDR1 SNHLY, CDR2 FYNNEI. With 8 bases removed from V and 1 base from J, the gap between germline ends came to 9 bases. The CDR3 loop spans 13 amino acids. In nucleotides, the CDR3 is TGTGCCAGCGCCCGGCAGAGCAATCAGCCCCAGCATTTT. Its protein is CASARQSNQPQHF.

CDR3 sequence reads: CASSLGRDRLEQYF. As DNA, the CDR3 is TGCGCCAGCAGCCTGGGACGGGACCGTCTCGAGCAGTACTTC. The chain couples TRBV5-1 to TRBJ2-7, with D perhaps matching TRBD1 or TRBD2 (5 bases each). CDR1 SGHRS and CDR2 YFSETQ come from the germline V gene. Trimming removed 4 bases at V and 6 bases at J, with 17 bases between. The CDR3 runs 14 residues.

The chain employs TRBV9 and TRBJ2-2, with 7 bases that match TRBD1. J was trimmed by 2 bases and V by 0 bases; bases with no gene match: 4. This CDR3 contains 16 residues. Germline V gene data show CDR1 as SGDLS and CDR2 as YYNGEE. CDR3 loop: CASSVAGTDNTGELFF. The DNA for the CDR3 is TGTGCCAGCAGCGTAGCAGGGACAGACAACACCGGGGAGCTGTTTTTT.

The V gene is TRBV28, the J gene TRBJ2-7; maybe TRBD1 (5 bases). CDR1 is MDHEN and CDR2 is SYDVKM in the germline V gene. The CDR3 consists of 13 residues. V was clipped by 3 bases and J by 4 bases, with 10 bases between them. In nucleotides, the CDR3 is TGTGCCAGCAGTTTTTTCCAGGGTTACGAGCAGTACTTC. Protein: CASSFFQGYEQYF.

This chain connects TRBV20-1 to TRBJ2-3; 7 bases map to TRBD1. Trimming cost V 6 bases and J 2 bases; bases outside gene matches: 8. The CDR3 contains 14 residues. In germline, CDR1 is DFQATT, CDR2 SNEGSKA (reference sequence). CDR3 residues: CSAARQGSTDTQYF. The CDR3 DNA reads TGCAGTGCGGCCCGACAGGGATCCACAGATACGCAGTATTTT.

This clonotype was found a few times. The genes are TRBV11-3 and TRBJ2-2; D is undetermined. The CDR3 runs to 13 residues. Germline values: CDR1 SGHNT, CDR2 YENEEA. Trimming took off 4 bases at V and 4 bases at J, with 7 bases between the two ends. The CDR3 sequence is CASSYVVTGELFF. The CDR3 DNA sequence: TGTGCCAGCAGCTACGTAGTCACCGGGGAGCTGTTTTTT.

This clonotype was recorded a few times. The V gene is TRBV14, the J gene TRBJ2-3; no definite D call. The CDR3 length is 11 residues. CDR1 is SGHDN, CDR2 FVKESK, per germline. V lost 4 bases and J lost 6, with 5 bases in between. The CDR3 sequence is CASSRSDTQYF. The CDR3 DNA follows: TGTGCCAGCAGCCGCTCGGATACGCAGTATTTT.

This clonotype was detected many times. V usage is TRBV3-1 and J usage is TRBJ2-7; perhaps TRBD1 as D (6 bases). The germline CDR1 and CDR2 sequences are LGHDT and YNNKEL (reference sequence). There are 13 residues in the CDR3. Trimming shortened V by 1 base and J by 9 bases, and 13 bases separated the two germline ends. The CDR3 reads CASSQGGHSSQYF. The CDR3 DNA is TGTGCCAGCAGCCAAGGGGGACATTCATCGCAGTACTTC.

This clonotype was seen repeatedly, ten times or more. The rearrangement links TRBV15 to TRBJ2-5; 11 bases match TRBD2. This CDR3 is 17 amino acids long. V lost 5 bases and J lost 4; bases outside the gene matches: 12. Germline lookup yields CDR1 LNHNV and CDR2 YYDKDF (reference sequence). CDR3: CATSGPFTSGSGETQYF. CDR3 DNA: TGTGCCACCAGCGGACCCTTCACTAGCGGGAGCGGAGAGACCCAGTACTTC.

This clonotype was recorded many times. The chain recombines TRBV6-6 with TRBJ2-7; D is uncertain. The V end lost 5 bases, the J end lost 7 bases, and 15 bases lay between the germline ends. CDR3 length: 13 residues. Germline assignment: CDR1 MNHNY and CDR2 SVGAGI (reference sequence). CDR3 DNA: TGTGCCAGCAGTACTTCAGGACCGAAGGAGCAGTACTTC. Translating it yields CASSTSGPKEQYF.

The chain employs TRBV7-6 and TRBJ2-7, with TRBD1 matching over 12 bases. Germline CDR1 reads SGHVS; CDR2 reads FNYEAQ. This CDR3 comprises 16 residues. The J segment lost 6 bases and the V segment lost 0 bases, leaving 6 bases of the junction unmatched. The CDR3 spells CASSLATGTGGFEQYF. The CDR3 nucleotides read TGTGCCAGCAGCTTAGCTACCGGGACAGGGGGCTTCGAGCAGTACTTC.

In this sample, this clonotype turned up a few times. This rearrangement joins TRBV6-4 to TRBJ2-2; the match to TRBD1 covers 9 bases. Germline CDR1 reads MRHNA; CDR2 reads SNTAGT. The CDR3 consists of 14 residues. V lost 6 bases, J lost 9 bases, and 8 bases stayed unmatched. The CDR3 is CASSEGQGSRELFF. CDR3 bases: TGTGCCAGCAGCGAGGGACAGGGCTCCCGGGAGCTGTTTTTT.

This clonotype was picked up many times. This rearrangement joins TRBV5-1 to TRBJ2-4; 8 nucleotides agree with TRBD2. With 7 bases clipped from V and 3 bases from J, the junction kept 15 bases outside the gene matches. Germline values: CDR1 SGHRS, CDR2 YFSETQ. The CDR3 totals 17 residues. CDR3 nucleotide sequence: TGCGCCAGCTGTAGCGGGATTCAGGGTTTAGGCAAAAACATTCAGTACTTC. Amino acid sequence: CASCSGIQGLGKNIQYF.

The V gene is TRBV15, the J gene TRBJ2-7; 9 nucleotides match TRBD1. This CDR3 has 15 residues. With V trimmed by 5 bases and J by 5 bases, 10 bases remained unmatched. CDR1 LNHNV and CDR2 YYDKDF come from the germline V gene (reference sequence). CDR3 nucleotide sequence: TGTGCCACCAGCCGGAACCCGGACAGGGGTAACGAGCAGTACTTC. This codes for CATSRNPDRGNEQYF. The full variable domain, rest sourced from reference TRBV15 and TRBJ2-7, is DAMVIQNPRYQVTQFGKPVTLSCSQTLNHNVMYWYQQKSSQAPKLLFHYYDKDFNNEADTPDNFQSRRPNTSFCFLDIRSPGLGDTAMYLCATSRNPDRGNEQYFGPGTRLTVT.

This clonotype was seen more than once but under ten times. This chain connects TRBV4-3 to TRBJ2-4; D might be TRBD2 (5 bases). Germline-derived CDR1 and CDR2 are LGHNA and YSLEER. CDR3 length: 17 amino acids. V was cut by 0 bases and J by 4 bases, with 16 bases left in between. The CDR3 nucleotides read TGCGCCAGCAGCCAAGACCCGGGGTTGAGTTCTAAAAACATTCAGTACTTC. Translating gives CASSQDPGLSSKNIQYF.